The present T cell receptor beta chain was sequenced within a study of cytomegalovirus exposure and HLA in healthy donors. The primer mix had 60 Vbeta and 13 Jbeta primers. This table comes from immunoSEQ multiplex PCR, and its TCRdb copy is limited to in-frame clones, with some not included. The data show around 68,000 clones, roughly 80% seen once. As regards this clone: Its antigen is undetermined.

Points from the study as a whole: Later, an analysis showed that TCR beta chains associated with HLA were more clonally expanded than others that were equally common.

This clonotype was obtained from a woman under 40 in good health and CMV-seropositive. The sequenced material came from PBMCs.

The CDR3 nucleotides are TGTGCCAGCAGCCTGGACGGACAAGGGCGGACCCAGTACTTC. Encoded protein: CASSLDGQGRTQYF. The chain links TRBV5-6 to TRBJ2-7, with a possible D match to TRBD1 (5 bases). The J call is doubtful: the DNA matches TRBJ2-5 better. The CDR3 runs 14 residues. Germline CDR1 reads SGHDT; CDR2 reads YYEEEE.